This T cell receptor beta chain emerged from a study of T cell repertoires in cytomegalovirus infection. Study summary: Based on public TCR beta signatures, there were indications of CMV infection and of a matching HLA type.

This clonotype was detected only a few times. What it binds is unknown. General study results and limits: The response measured ex vivo was dominated by TCR beta clonotypes (HLA-C-restricted and CMV-specific). Carriage of CMV together with the relevant HLA was identifiable through cumulative public TCR beta family frequency.

From germline, CDR1 is DFQATT and CDR2 SNEGSKA (reference sequence). This CDR3 has 15 amino acids. V trimming: 2 bases; J trimming: 5 bases; junction bases outside the gene matches: 7. TCRdb used MiXCR to reprocess the reads, holding one entry per CDR3 protein. The table records about 250,000 distinct CDR3 sequences, around an eighth of them present only once. The sequenced material came from PBMCs. This TCR was sampled from a human donor in good health (CMV status not recorded). Some clones in this sample may be carry-over from other donors' samples. V is TRBV20-1 and J is TRBJ2-1, with TRBD2 identical over 9 bases. The CDR3 DNA reads TGCAGTGCTAGACCCCCCCGCGGGGGGGACAATGAGCAGTTCTTC. It encodes CSARPPRGGDNEQFF.